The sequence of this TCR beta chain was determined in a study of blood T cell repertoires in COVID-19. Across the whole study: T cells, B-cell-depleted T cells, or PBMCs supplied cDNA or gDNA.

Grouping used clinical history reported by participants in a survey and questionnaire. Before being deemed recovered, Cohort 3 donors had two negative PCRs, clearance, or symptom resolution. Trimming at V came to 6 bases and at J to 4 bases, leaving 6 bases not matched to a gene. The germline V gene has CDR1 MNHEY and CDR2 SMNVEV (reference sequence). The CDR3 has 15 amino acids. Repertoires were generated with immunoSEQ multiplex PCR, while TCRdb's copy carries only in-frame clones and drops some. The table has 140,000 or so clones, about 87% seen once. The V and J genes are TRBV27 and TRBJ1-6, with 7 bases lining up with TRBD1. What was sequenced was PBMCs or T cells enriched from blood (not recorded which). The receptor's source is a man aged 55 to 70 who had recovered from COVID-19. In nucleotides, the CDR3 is TGTGCCAGCAGGGGAACGACAGGGTATAATTCACCCCTCCACTTT. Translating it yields CASRGTTGYNSPLHF.